These 10 T cell receptor beta chains were all obtained from the same sample, sequenced in a study of T cell repertoires in cytomegalovirus infection. No antigen has been assigned to these receptors. TCRdb ran MiXCR on the reads and lists one entry per CDR3 protein. The sample lists about 83,000 distinct CDR3 sequences; approximately 32% were seen once. The sample consisted of CD8+ T cells from cultured PBMCs, taken from culture after CMV antigen stimulation. These receptors were obtained from a human donor in good health (CMV status not recorded). Some clones in this sample may be carry-over from other donors' samples.

This clonotype has at least ten counts. The chain is built from TRBV27 and TRBJ2-7; no definite D call. This CDR3 has 12 residues. CDR1 and CDR2 (germline): MNHEY, SMNVEV (reference sequence). Trimming cost V 4 bases and J 0 bases, with 4 bases left between them. The CDR3 nucleotides are TGTGCCAGCAGTTCCCCCTCCTACGAGCAGTACTTC. It specifies CASSSPSYEQYF.

This clonotype was detected ten times or more. This chain joins TRBV11-3 and TRBJ2-1; D gene ambiguous. The CDR3 consists of 13 residues. V dropped 2 bases and J dropped 8 bases, with 10 bases sitting between them. Germline CDR1 and CDR2: SGHNT and YENEEA. The CDR3: CASSLLLGYEQFF. The CDR3 DNA reads TGTGCCAGCAGCTTACTCCTAGGGTATGAGCAGTTCTTC.

Ten or more counts support this clonotype. The CDR3 nucleotides read TGTGCCAGCAGCCGCTTTTGGGGTTCCACAGATACGCAGTATTTT. Its protein product is CASSRFWGSTDTQYF. The rearrangement uses TRBV7-8 and TRBJ2-3; D unclear. Per the germline V gene, CDR1 is SGHVS and CDR2 is FQNEAQ. Deletions cut 5 bases from V and 2 bases from J, with 14 bases between. The CDR3 runs to 15 residues.

This clonotype occurred a few times. The genes are TRBV12-3 or TRBV12-4 and TRBJ1-2; D might be TRBD1 (6 bases). The V end lost 6 bases, the J end lost 7 bases, and 15 bases lay between the germline ends. The CDR3 has 13 amino acids. The CDR3 DNA follows: TGTGCCAGCAGCGTAGGGGGGACGGCTGGCTACACCTTC. It is translated as CASSVGGTAGYTF.

There are many counts of this clonotype. The chain uses TRBV9 and TRBJ2-1; 9 bases agree with TRBD2. This CDR3 is 15 amino acids long. Germline V CDR1 and CDR2: SGDLS, YYNGEE. Unmatched junction bases numbered 3, after V lost 0 bases and J lost 5 bases. The CDR3 is CASSVESGGNNEQFF. CDR3 nucleotides: TGTGCCAGCAGCGTAGAGAGCGGGGGGAACAATGAGCAGTTCTTC.

This clonotype was recorded many times. The chain couples TRBV7-8 to TRBJ2-5; a weak D match, TRBD2 (6 bases). The CDR3 sequence is 13 residues long. Germline V gene lookup returns CDR1 SGHVS and CDR2 FQNEAQ. The V gene lost 7 bases and the J gene lost 5 bases, with 14 bases spanning the gap. Here the CDR3 DNA reads TGTGCCAGCAACCCCCGTCGGGGGGAGACCCAGTACTTC. It yields the protein CASNPRRGETQYF.

The genes are TRBV2 and TRBJ1-2; D uncertain. The CDR3 is 14 residues long. Germline V gene data show CDR1 as SNHLY and CDR2 as FYNNEI. Trimming stripped 11 bases from V and 0 bases from J, with 16 bases between. CDR3 in DNA: TGTGCCTCAACGAAGGAAACACCTAACTATGGCTACACCTTC. Protein sequence: CASTKETPNYGYTF.

A remark on this clonotype: This sequence may be a read error, since a much larger clone differs from it by one base. No conserved phenylalanine or tryptophan ends this CDR3, so it is likely a read error. This sequence joins TRBV7-8 and TRBJ2-5; TRBD1 matches at 8 bases. The V segment lost 4 bases and the J segment 2 bases; nucleotides outside the gene matches: 6. Germline lookup yields CDR1 SGHVS and CDR2 FQNEAQ. This CDR3 is built from 15 residues. The CDR3 DNA follows: TGTGCCAGCAGCTCAGGACAGGGTAGTCAAGAGACCCAGTACTCC. The encoded protein is CASSSGQGSQETQYS.

Many counts were recorded for this clonotype. V usage is TRBV7-8 and J usage is TRBJ2-7; D perhaps matches TRBD1 (6 bases). V dropped 5 bases and J dropped 7 bases, with 15 bases sitting between them. The CDR3 is 13 amino acids. The V gene's germline CDR1 is SGHVS and CDR2 FQNEAQ. The CDR3, as DNA: TGTGCCAGCAGCCTAGGGGGAGTTCGGGAGCAGTACTTC. Translating gives CASSLGGVREQYF.

The chain carries TRBV12-3 or TRBV12-4 and TRBJ2-3; tentatively, D is TRBD2 (5 bases). Trimming left V 3 bases short and J 4 bases short, with 8 bases between. This CDR3 has 13 residues. The CDR3 DNA follows: TGTGCCAGCAGTTTTCTAGCTTCAGATACGCAGTATTTT. Its protein product is CASSFLASDTQYF.